This T cell receptor beta chain was sequenced during a study of T-cell memory formation after mild COVID-19. The authors produced TCR alpha and TCR beta cDNA libraries with sample barcodes and UMIs by 5'RACE using constant-segment primers. TCRdb called the 5' RACE reads again in MiXCR, with one record for every CDR3 protein. The profile covers hundreds of thousands of distinct CDR3 sequences, with 16% appearing a single time and around a fifth taken by the ten largest. The junction had 6 bases not matched to a gene; V was cut back by 0 bases and J by 5 bases. The CDR3 has 16 residues. Germline V gene sequence: CDR1 SGDLS, CDR2 YYNGEE. This clonotype was seen more than once but under ten times.

The clonotype was recovered from a man younger than 35 who had mild COVID-19 (a few samples of this study predate the infection). Cell type and time point are not known. Input material: PBMCs or a T cell subset sorted from them (not recorded which). This chain connects TRBV9 to TRBJ2-5; 11 bases align to TRBD1. The chain's CDR3 is CASSVAGQGAMETQYF. As DNA, the CDR3 is TGTGCCAGCAGCGTAGCTGGACAGGGGGCTATGGAGACCCAGTACTTC.